This T cell receptor (beta chain) was recovered during a study of PD-1 blockade in mismatch repair-deficient tumors. Some clones are missing from TCRdb's copy, which holds only in-frame ones; the method was immunoSEQ multiplex PCR. The repertoire consists of tens of thousands of clones, with 65% to 85% occurring once and the leading ten covering approximately 5.5%. CDR3 length: 14 residues. V shed 6 bases, J shed 3 bases, and the junction held 5 bases outside the gene matches. Germline values: CDR1 KGHSH, CDR2 LQKENI. This rearrangement joins TRBV18 to TRBJ2-3, with 8 bases fitting TRBD2. This material consisted of peripheral blood, taken 44 weeks after starting pembrolizumab. The TCR originated in an adult with mismatch repair-deficient cancer. For the CDR3, the DNA is TGTGCCAGCTCGTTCAGCGGGGGAACAGATACGCAGTATTTT. Its protein is CASSFSGGTDTQYF.